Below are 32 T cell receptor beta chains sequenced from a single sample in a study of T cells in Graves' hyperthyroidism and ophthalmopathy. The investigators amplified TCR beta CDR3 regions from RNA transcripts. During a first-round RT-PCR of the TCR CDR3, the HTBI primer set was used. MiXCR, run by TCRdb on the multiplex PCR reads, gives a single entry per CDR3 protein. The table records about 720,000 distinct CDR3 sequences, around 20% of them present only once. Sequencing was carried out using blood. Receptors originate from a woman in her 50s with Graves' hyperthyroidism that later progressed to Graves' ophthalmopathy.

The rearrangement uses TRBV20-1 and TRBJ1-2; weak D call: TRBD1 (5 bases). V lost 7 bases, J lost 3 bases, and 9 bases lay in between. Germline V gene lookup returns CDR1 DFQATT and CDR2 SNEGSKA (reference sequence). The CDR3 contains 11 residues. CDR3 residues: CSGGDDYGYTF. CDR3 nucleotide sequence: TGCAGTGGAGGGGACGACTATGGCTACACCTTC.

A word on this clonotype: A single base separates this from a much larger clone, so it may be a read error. The CDR3, as DNA: TGTGCCAGCAGCTTTATAGCGCGGGGTAGCGCAGATACGCAGTATTTT. Translation: CASSFIARGSADTQYF. V gene TRBV11-2 combines with J gene TRBJ2-3; TRBD2 is a possible D gene (6 bases). The CDR3 runs 16 residues. In germline, CDR1 is SGHAT, CDR2 FQNNGV. V was pared by 3 bases and J by 4 bases, with 17 bases between.

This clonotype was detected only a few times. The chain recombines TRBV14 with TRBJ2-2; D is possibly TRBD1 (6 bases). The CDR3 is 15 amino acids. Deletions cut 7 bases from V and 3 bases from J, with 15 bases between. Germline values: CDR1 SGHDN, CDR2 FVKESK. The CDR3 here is CASNPSPGDTGELFF. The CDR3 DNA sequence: TGTGCCAGCAACCCGAGTCCAGGGGACACCGGGGAGCTGTTTTTT.

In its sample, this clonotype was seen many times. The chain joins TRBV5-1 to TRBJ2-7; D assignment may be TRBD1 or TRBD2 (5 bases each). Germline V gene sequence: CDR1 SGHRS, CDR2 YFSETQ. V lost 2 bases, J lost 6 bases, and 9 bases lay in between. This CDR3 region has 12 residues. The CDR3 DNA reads TGCGCCAGCAGCTTCGAGGGGTCCGAGCAGTACTTC. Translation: CASSFEGSEQYF. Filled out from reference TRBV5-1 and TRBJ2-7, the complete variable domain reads KAGVTQTPRYLIKTRGQQVTLSCSPISGHRSVSWYQQTPGQGLQFLFEYFSETQRNKGNFPGRFSGRQFSNSRSEMNVSTLELGDSALYLCASSFEGSEQYFGPGTRLTVT.

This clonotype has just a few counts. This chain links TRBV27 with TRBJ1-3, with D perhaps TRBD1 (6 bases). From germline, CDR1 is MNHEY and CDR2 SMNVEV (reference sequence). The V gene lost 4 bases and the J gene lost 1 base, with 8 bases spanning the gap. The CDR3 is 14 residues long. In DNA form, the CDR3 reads TGTGCCAGCAGTTGGGGGGCGTCTGGAAACACCATATATTTT. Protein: CASSWGASGNTIYF.

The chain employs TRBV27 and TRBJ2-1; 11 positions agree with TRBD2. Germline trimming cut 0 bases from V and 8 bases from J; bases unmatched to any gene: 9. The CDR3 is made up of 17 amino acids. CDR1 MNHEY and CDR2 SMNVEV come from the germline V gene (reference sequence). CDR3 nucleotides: TGTGCCAGCAGTTTATCGCATACTAGCGGGGGAGGTGATGAGCAGTTCTTC. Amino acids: CASSLSHTSGGGDEQFF.

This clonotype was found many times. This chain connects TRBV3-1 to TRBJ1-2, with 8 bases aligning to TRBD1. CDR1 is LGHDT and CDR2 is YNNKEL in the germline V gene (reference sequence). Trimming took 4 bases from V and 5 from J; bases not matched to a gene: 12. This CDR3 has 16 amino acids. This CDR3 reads CASSPSIQGVYYGYTF. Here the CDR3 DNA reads TGTGCCAGCAGCCCAAGTATACAGGGGGTGTATTATGGCTACACCTTC. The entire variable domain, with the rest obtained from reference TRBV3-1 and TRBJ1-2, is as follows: DTAVSQTPKYLVTQMGNDKSIKCEQNLGHDTMYWYKQDSKKFLKIMFSYNNKELIINETVPNRFSPKSPDKAHLNLHINSLELGDSAVYFCASSPSIQGVYYGYTFGSGTRLTVV.

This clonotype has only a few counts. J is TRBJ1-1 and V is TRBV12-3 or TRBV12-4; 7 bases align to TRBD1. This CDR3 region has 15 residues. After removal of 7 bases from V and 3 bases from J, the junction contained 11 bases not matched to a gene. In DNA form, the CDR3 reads TGTGCCAGCAAGGACAGGCCCCCGGCCGACACTGAAGCTTTCTTT. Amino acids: CASKDRPPADTEAFF.

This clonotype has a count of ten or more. As DNA, the CDR3 is TGTGCCTGGAGTGGACAGTTTAGCAATCAGCCCCAGCATTTT. Its protein is CAWSGQFSNQPQHF. The V gene is TRBV30, the J gene TRBJ1-5; D perhaps matches TRBD1 (5 bases). V was trimmed by 1 base and J by 0 bases, leaving 7 bases between them. CDR3 length: 14 amino acids. Germline CDR1 and CDR2: GTSNPN and SVGIG (reference sequence).

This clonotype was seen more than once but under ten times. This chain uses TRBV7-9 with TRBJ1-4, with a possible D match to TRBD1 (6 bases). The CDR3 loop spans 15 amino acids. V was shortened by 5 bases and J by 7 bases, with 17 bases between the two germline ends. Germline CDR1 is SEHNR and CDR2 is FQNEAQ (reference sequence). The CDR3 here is CASSQDGGRGEKLFF. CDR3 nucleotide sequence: TGTGCCAGCAGCCAAGACGGGGGGCGCGGTGAAAAACTGTTTTTT.

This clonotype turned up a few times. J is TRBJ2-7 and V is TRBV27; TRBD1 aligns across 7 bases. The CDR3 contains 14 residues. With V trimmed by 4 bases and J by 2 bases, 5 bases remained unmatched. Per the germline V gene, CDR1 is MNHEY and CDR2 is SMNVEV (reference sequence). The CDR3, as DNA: TGTGCCAGCAGTTCGGACAGGTTGACCTACGAGCAGTACTTC. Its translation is CASSSDRLTYEQYF.

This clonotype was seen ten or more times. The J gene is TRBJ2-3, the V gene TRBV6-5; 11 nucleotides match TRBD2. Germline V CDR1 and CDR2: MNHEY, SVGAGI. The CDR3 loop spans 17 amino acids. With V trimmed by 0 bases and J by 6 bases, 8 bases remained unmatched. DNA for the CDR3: TGTGCCAGCAGTTACTCCAGTCTAGCGGGGGGTGTGGATACGCAGTATTTT. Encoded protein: CASSYSSLAGGVDTQYF.

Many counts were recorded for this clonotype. This CDR3 reads CSASLITGVTTEAFF. CDR3 coding DNA: TGCAGTGCTAGCCTTATAACAGGGGTAACGACTGAAGCTTTCTTT. The chain links TRBV20-1 to TRBJ1-1, with TRBD1 matching 7 bases. J gave up 5 bases and V 3 bases, and 12 bases lay outside the gene matches. This CDR3 has 15 residues. The germline V gene has CDR1 DFQATT and CDR2 SNEGSKA (reference sequence).

CDR3 coding DNA: TGCAGTGCTAGAGAGGGGGACCCCTACAATGAGCAGTTCTTC. Translating it yields CSAREGDPYNEQFF. This chain links TRBV20-1 with TRBJ2-1; the D gene could be TRBD1 or TRBD2 (5 bases each). The ends were cut back, 0 bases at V and 2 bases at J, with 8 bases in the middle. The CDR3 runs to 14 residues. Germline V lookup: CDR1 DFQATT, CDR2 SNEGSKA (reference sequence).

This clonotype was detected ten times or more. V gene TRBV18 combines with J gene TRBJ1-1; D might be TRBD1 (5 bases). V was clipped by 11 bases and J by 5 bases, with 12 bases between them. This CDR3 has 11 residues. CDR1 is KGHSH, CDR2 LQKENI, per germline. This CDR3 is CAGRGETEAFF. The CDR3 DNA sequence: TGTGCCGGAAGAGGGGAAACTGAAGCTTTCTTT. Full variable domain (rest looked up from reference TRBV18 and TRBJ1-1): NAGVMQNPRHLVRRRGQEARLRCSPMKGHSHVYWYRQLPEEGLKFMVYLQKENIIDESGMPKERFSAEFPKEGPSILRIQQVVRGDSAAYFCAGRGETEAFFGQGTRLTVV.

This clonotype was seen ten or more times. The CDR3 DNA reads as TGTGCCAGCAGTGCCGGGACAGGGGTTTACGAGCAGTACTTC. Amino acids: CASSAGTGVYEQYF. The chain carries TRBV6-1 and TRBJ2-7; TRBD1 agrees at 10 bases. Germline CDR1 and CDR2: MNHNS and SASEGT. The V gene end was trimmed by 4 bases and the J gene end by 4 bases; junction bases not matched to a gene: 4. CDR3 length equals 14 residues.

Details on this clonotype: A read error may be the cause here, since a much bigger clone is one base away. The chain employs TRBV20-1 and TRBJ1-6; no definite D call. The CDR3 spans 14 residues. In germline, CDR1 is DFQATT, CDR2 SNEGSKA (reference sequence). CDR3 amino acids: CSATDPGMSSPLYF. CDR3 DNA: TGCAGTGCAACGGACCCGGGGATGAGTTCACCCCTCTACTTT.

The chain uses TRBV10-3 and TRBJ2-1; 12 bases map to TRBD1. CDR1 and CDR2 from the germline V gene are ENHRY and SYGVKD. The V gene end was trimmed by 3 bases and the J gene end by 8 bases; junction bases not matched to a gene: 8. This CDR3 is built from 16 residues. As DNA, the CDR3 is TGTGCCATCAGTGAAGGGGGGACAGGGGGCTTGGATGAGCAGTTCTTC. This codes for CAISEGGTGGLDEQFF.

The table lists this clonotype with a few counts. The CDR3 is CASSQVPGTNYGYTF. DNA of the CDR3: TGTGCCAGCAGCCAAGTTCCGGGAACTAACTATGGCTACACCTTC. The rearrangement links TRBV14 to TRBJ1-2; D is ambiguous. V was cut by 1 base and J by 0 bases, with 9 bases left in between. The germline V gene has CDR1 SGHDN and CDR2 FVKESK. CDR3 size: 15 residues.

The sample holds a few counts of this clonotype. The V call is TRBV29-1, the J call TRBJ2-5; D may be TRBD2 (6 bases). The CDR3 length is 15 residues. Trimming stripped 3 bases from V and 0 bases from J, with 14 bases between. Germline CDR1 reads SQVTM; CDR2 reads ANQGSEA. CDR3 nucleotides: TGCAGCGTTGATCCCGGGACTGAGTACCAAGAGACCCAGTACTTC. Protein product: CSVDPGTEYQETQYF.

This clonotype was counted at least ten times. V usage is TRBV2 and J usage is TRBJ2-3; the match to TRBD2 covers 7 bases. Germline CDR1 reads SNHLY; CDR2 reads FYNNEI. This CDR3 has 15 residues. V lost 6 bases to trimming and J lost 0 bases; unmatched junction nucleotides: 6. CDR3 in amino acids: CASRRGAGSTDTQYF. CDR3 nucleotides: TGTGCCAGCAGGAGGGGAGCGGGGAGCACAGATACGCAGTATTTT.

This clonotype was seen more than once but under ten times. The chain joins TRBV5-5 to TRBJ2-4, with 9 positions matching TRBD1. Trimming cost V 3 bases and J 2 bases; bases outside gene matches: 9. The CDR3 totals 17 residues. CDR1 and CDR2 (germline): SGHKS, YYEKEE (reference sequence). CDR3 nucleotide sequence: TGTGCCAGCAGCTCCATAGGGACAGGGATCACCAAAAACATTCAGTACTTC. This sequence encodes CASSSIGTGITKNIQYF.

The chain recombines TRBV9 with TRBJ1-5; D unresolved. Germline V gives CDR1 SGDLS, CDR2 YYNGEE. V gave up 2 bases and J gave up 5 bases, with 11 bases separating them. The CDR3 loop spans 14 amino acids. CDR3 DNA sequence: TGTGCCAGCAGCGTGGGCCAGGAGTATCAGCCCCAGCATTTT. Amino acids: CASSVGQEYQPQHF. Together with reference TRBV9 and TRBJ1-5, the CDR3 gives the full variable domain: DSGVTQTPKHLITATGQRVTLRCSPRSGDLSVYWYQQSLDQGLQFLIQYYNGEERAKGNILERFSAQQFPDLHSELNLSSLELGDSALYFCASSVGQEYQPQHFGDGTRLSIL.

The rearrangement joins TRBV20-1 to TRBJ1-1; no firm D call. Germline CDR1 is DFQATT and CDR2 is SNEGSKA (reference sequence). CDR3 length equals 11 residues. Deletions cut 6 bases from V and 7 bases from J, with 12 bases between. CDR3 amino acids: CSAHPISEAFF. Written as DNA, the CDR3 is TGCAGTGCCCATCCGATCAGTGAAGCTTTCTTT.

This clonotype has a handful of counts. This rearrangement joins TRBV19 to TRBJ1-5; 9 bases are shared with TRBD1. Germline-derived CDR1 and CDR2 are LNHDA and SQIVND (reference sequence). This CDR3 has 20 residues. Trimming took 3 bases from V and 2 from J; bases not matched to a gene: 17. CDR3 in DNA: TGTGCCAGTAGTATTCCTTTAGAGGGACAGGGTTTTCTGGGCAATCAGCCCCAGCATTTT. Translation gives CASSIPLEGQGFLGNQPQHF.

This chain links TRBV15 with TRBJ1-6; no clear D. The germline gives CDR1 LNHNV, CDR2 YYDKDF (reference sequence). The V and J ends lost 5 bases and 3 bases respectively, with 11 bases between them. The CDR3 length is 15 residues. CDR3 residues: CATSPREVYNSPLHF. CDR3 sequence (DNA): TGTGCCACCAGCCCCCGGGAGGTCTATAATTCACCCCTCCACTTT.

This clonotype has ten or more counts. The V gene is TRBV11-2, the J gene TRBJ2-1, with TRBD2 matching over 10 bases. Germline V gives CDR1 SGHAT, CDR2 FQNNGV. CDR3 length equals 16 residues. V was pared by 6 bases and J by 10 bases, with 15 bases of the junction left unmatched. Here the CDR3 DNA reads TGTGCCAGCAGTTACAGCGGGGGGGCAGGTTCTCGGGAGCAGTTCTTC. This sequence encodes CASSYSGGAGSREQFF.

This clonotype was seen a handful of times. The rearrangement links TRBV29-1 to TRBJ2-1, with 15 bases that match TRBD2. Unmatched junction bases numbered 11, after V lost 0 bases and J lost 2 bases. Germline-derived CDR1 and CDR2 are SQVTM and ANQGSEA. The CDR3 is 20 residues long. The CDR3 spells CSVEDRRDWTSGGAYNEQFF. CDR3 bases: TGCAGCGTTGAAGATCGAAGAGATTGGACTAGCGGGGGGGCCTACAATGAGCAGTTCTTC.

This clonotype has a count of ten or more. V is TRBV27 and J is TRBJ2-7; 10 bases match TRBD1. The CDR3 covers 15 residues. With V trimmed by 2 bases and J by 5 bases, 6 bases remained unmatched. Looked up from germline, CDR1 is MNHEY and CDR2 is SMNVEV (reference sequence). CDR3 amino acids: CASSLIGTGAHEQYF. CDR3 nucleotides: TGTGCCAGCAGTTTAATCGGGACAGGGGCCCACGAGCAGTACTTC.

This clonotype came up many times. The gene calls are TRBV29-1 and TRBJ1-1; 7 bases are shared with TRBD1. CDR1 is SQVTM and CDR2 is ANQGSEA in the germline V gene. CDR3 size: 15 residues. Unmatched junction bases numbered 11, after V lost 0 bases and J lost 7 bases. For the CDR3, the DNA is TGCAGCGTTGAAGATGGGGACAGCGCGGCGGATGAAGCTTTCTTT. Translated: CSVEDGDSAADEAFF.

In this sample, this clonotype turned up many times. The CDR3 DNA reads as TGTGCCAGCGGGACAGCTGGAAACACCATATATTTT. Residues: CASGTAGNTIYF. The V gene is TRBV9, the J gene TRBJ1-3; TRBD1 aligns across 7 bases. CDR3 length equals 12 residues. The trim removed 7 bases at V and 2 bases at J, leaving 0 bases unmatched. Germline V lookup: CDR1 SGDLS, CDR2 YYNGEE.

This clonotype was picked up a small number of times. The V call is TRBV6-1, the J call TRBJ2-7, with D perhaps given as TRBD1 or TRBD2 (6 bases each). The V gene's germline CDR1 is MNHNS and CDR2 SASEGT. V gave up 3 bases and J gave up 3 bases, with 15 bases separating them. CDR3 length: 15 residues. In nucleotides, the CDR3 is TGTGCCAGCAGTGACGGGGGCAGGGGCCTCTACGAGCAGTACTTC. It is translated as CASSDGGRGLYEQYF.